The 19 T cell receptor beta chains presented below share a single source sample, sequenced in a study of blood T cell repertoires in COVID-19. Method: immunoSEQ multiplex PCR; TCRdb's copy keeps in-frame clones and lacks some. The table shows 150,000 to 200,000 clones, with over 80% occurring only once. Material for sequencing was peripheral blood. These receptors were taken from a woman under 40 with acute or convalescent COVID-19.

The CDR3 region is CASSGTDFYGYTF. The DNA for the CDR3 is TGTGCCAGCAGCGGGACAGACTTTTATGGCTACACCTTC. This chain connects TRBV7-9 to TRBJ1-2; 7 nucleotides line up with TRBD1. The germline V gene encodes CDR1 SEHNR and CDR2 FQNEAQ (reference sequence). Unmatched junction bases numbered 5, after V lost 5 bases and J lost 5 bases. The CDR3 sequence is 13 residues long.

The chain carries TRBV19 and TRBJ2-7; the D is unclear. CDR1 and CDR2 from the germline V gene are LNHDA and SQIVND (reference sequence). CDR3 length equals 13 residues. The V gene lost 5 bases and the J gene lost 2 bases, with 10 bases spanning the gap. CDR3 sequence reads: CASSELRAYEQYF. CDR3 bases: TGTGCCAGTAGTGAACTTAGAGCCTACGAGCAGTACTTC.

This chain connects TRBV27 to TRBJ2-1; D perhaps matches TRBD2 (6 bases). The CDR3 spans 12 residues. Germline CDR1 is MNHEY and CDR2 is SMNVEV (reference sequence). V dropped 6 bases and J dropped 6 bases, with 9 bases sitting between them. The CDR3 loop reads CASRTSINEQFF. CDR3 nucleotide sequence: TGTGCCAGCAGGACTAGTATCAATGAGCAGTTCTTC.

The chain couples TRBV6-5 to TRBJ1-3; the match to TRBD1 covers 7 bases. Germline V lookup: CDR1 MNHEY, CDR2 SVGAGI. CDR3 length equals 16 residues. The trim removed 4 bases at V and 1 base at J, leaving 7 bases unmatched. CDR3 amino acids: CASSSTVRGSGNTIYF. In DNA, the CDR3 is TGTGCCAGCAGTTCCACGGTCAGGGGGTCTGGAAACACCATATATTTT.

The chain employs TRBV19 and TRBJ1-3; 7 bases align to TRBD1. The CDR3 is made up of 17 amino acids. Trimming removed 4 bases from V and 0 bases from J; junction bases left unmatched: 9. Germline CDR1 reads LNHDA; CDR2 reads SQIVND (reference sequence). The CDR3 spells CASSKVGQRRSGNTIYF. The CDR3 nucleotides read TGTGCCAGTAGTAAGGTGGGACAGAGGCGCTCTGGAAACACCATATATTTT.

This clone occurred once. Other DNA sequences in the sample encode the same CDR3. J is TRBJ1-2 and V is TRBV7-2; 7 bases agree with TRBD1. CDR3 length: 13 amino acids. The ends lost 2 bases at V and 8 bases at J; junction bases unmatched: 5. Germline V gene sequence: CDR1 SGHTA, CDR2 FQGNSA. CDR3 DNA sequence: TGTGCCAGCAGCTTAAGACAGGGCGGAGGCTACACCTTC. It encodes CASSLRQGGGYTF.

This sequence joins TRBV2 and TRBJ2-7, with D unclear. Trimming shortened V by 8 bases and J by 2 bases, and 13 bases separated the two germline ends. This CDR3 is built from 13 residues. CDR1 is SNHLY and CDR2 is FYNNEI in the germline V gene. Here the CDR3 reads CASALFQTYEQYF. The DNA of the CDR3 is TGTGCCAGCGCGTTATTCCAAACCTACGAGCAGTACTTC.

The chain combines TRBV20-1 with TRBJ2-4; D gene uncertain. Trimming stripped 3 bases from V and 0 bases from J, with 21 bases between. The CDR3 covers 18 residues. Germline CDR1 reads DFQATT; CDR2 reads SNEGSKA (reference sequence). CDR3: CSASGRNLKNLAKNIQYF. Written as DNA, the CDR3 is TGCAGTGCTAGTGGCAGGAACCTCAAAAACCTAGCCAAAAACATTCAGTACTTC.

This clone was detected only once. The chain carries TRBV28 and TRBJ2-7, with 8 nucleotides matching TRBD1. The CDR3 length is 17 residues. Germline assignment: CDR1 MDHEN and CDR2 SYDVKM. V lost 6 bases to trimming and J lost 3 bases; unmatched junction nucleotides: 16. The CDR3 loop is CASSSYVMTGAFYEQYF. The CDR3 DNA follows: TGTGCCAGCAGCTCCTACGTGATGACAGGGGCTTTCTACGAGCAGTACTTC.

V and J are TRBV7-7 and TRBJ2-7; the D gene is possibly TRBD1 (5 bases). The V and J ends lost 2 bases and 9 bases respectively, with 8 bases between them. The CDR3 totals 11 residues. Germline V CDR1 and CDR2: SSHAT, FNYEAQ (reference sequence). Written as DNA, the CDR3 is TGTGCCAGCAGCTTATGGGGCGGGCAGTACTTC. The encoded protein is CASSLWGGQYF.

The V and J genes are TRBV27 and TRBJ1-5; D is possibly TRBD1 (5 bases). The germline V and J ends were trimmed by 2 bases and 4 bases, with 12 bases remaining between them. This CDR3 has 15 amino acids. Germline V gives CDR1 MNHEY, CDR2 SMNVEV (reference sequence). The CDR3 region has the DNA TGTGCCAGCAGTTTAACGGGCAGGGTAAATCAGCCCCAGCATTTT. As protein: CASSLTGRVNQPQHF.

This clone was observed once. This CDR3 reads CAWRQTGQEVSEAFF. As DNA, the CDR3 is TGTGCCTGGAGACAGACTGGGCAGGAGGTCAGCGAAGCTTTCTTT. The chain is built from TRBV30 and TRBJ1-1, with D unresolved. Per germline, CDR1 GTSNPN and CDR2 SVGIG (reference sequence). The V gene lost 3 bases and the J gene lost 8 bases, with 22 bases spanning the gap. The CDR3 has 15 residues.

This clone was seen a single time. This chain links TRBV4-2 with TRBJ2-7; tentative D call: TRBD2 (5 bases). Germline values: CDR1 LGHNA, CDR2 YNFKEQ. This CDR3 has 14 amino acids. V was clipped by 1 base and J by 4 bases, with 11 bases between them. The CDR3 nucleotides read TGTGCCAGCAGCCAAGTAGGATCGGGGTACGAGCAGTACTTC. Residues: CASSQVGSGYEQYF.

The chain employs TRBV12-1 and TRBJ2-6; TRBD1 was called by the table and not checked on the DNA. TRBV12-1 is reported as a pseudogene. The CDR3 extends over 16 amino acids. The CDR3 is CASSPAQGSGANVLTF. As DNA, the CDR3 is TGTGCCAGCAGCCCCGCCCAGGGTTCCGGGGCCAACGTCCTGACTTTC.

The chain couples TRBV5-1 to TRBJ2-5; D may be TRBD1 (5 bases). The CDR3 runs to 15 residues. Germline V gives CDR1 SGHRS, CDR2 YFSETQ. V was cut by 1 base and J by 5 bases, with 15 bases left in between. CDR3: CASSLMAGRLETQYF. The CDR3 DNA is TGCGCCAGCAGCTTGATGGCAGGGCGTTTGGAGACCCAGTACTTC.

The chain combines TRBV15 with TRBJ1-1, with D perhaps TRBD1 (6 bases). This CDR3 comprises 14 residues. V was shortened by 10 bases and J by 0 bases, with 15 bases between the two germline ends. Per germline, CDR1 LNHNV and CDR2 YYDKDF (reference sequence). The CDR3 protein is CASRLGHLNTEAFF. The CDR3 nucleotides read TGTGCCAGCAGATTGGGACACCTGAACACTGAAGCTTTCTTT.

The chain employs TRBV2 and TRBJ2-1; 8 bases are a match to TRBD2. The CDR3 runs to 15 residues. Germline CDR1 SNHLY, CDR2 FYNNEI. After removal of 1 base from V and 8 bases from J, the junction contained 7 bases not matched to a gene. This CDR3 reads CASSEGVAGYHEQFF. The DNA for the CDR3 is TGTGCCAGCAGTGAAGGAGTAGCGGGATACCATGAGCAGTTCTTC. Full variable domain (remainder filled in from reference TRBV2 and TRBJ2-1): EPEVTQTPSHQVTQMGQEVILRCVPISNHLYFYWYRQILGQKVEFLVSFYNNEISEKSEIFDDQFSVERPDGSNFTLKIRSTKLEDSAMYFCASSEGVAGYHEQFFGPGTRLTVL.

This clone was recorded once. V gene TRBV29-1 combines with J gene TRBJ1-1, with D uncertain. CDR1 SQVTM and CDR2 ANQGSEA come from the germline V gene. The CDR3 spans 13 residues. The ends were cut back, 4 bases at V and 3 bases at J, with 12 bases in the middle. In DNA form, the CDR3 reads TGCAGCGTTGTCCCAAAGACTCACACTGAAGCTTTCTTT. Translation gives CSVVPKTHTEAFF.

The gene calls are TRBV7-9 and TRBJ2-7, with 7 bases fitting TRBD2. V shed 0 bases and J 3 bases; nucleotides not matched to a gene: 5. The length of the CDR3 is 15 residues. In germline, CDR1 is SEHNR, CDR2 FQNEAQ (reference sequence). CDR3 amino acids: CASSLATSRVYEQYF. In nucleotides, the CDR3 is TGTGCCAGCAGCTTAGCGACTAGCAGAGTCTACGAGCAGTACTTC.